These T cell receptor beta chains were read from a single sample in a study of long-term antiretroviral therapy in people with HIV. Only in-frame clones appear in the TCRdb table, and some are missing; sequencing was by immunoSEQ multiplex PCR. The data show 25,000 to 35,000 clones, over 85% seen once. The sample in question was unsorted PBMCs, obtained less than 6.8 years after starting antiretroviral therapy. Receptors were obtained from a woman aged 40 to 49 with HIV. Both conserved end residues are part of each CDR3. Each record gives: clone size, V gene, CDR3 length, J gene, D gene, CDR3 DNA, CDR3 protein. D genes are given only for firm matches. Where a row states a size, it is once, few, many or the class of an expanded clone; other rows omit it.

>NA|TRBV10-1|16|TRBJ2-1|TRBD2
TGCGCCAGCAGCCGGACTAGCGGGGGGCCTGGGGGTGAGCAGTTCTTC
CASSRTSGGPGGEQFF
>NA|TRBV18|15|TRBJ1-1|NA
TGTGCCAGCTCACCATGGTGGGTCGGGCGTTACGAAGCTTTCTTT
CASSPWWVGRYEAFF
>NA|TRBV27|16|TRBJ2-2|TRBD2
TGTGCCAGCAGTTCACCTATAGCGGGGGAGGCCGGGGAGCTGTTTTTT
CASSSPIAGEAGELFF
>NA|TRBV5-1|14|TRBJ1-6|NA
TGCGCCAGCAGCAATGGAGCCTTTAATTCACCCCTCCACTTT
CASSNGAFNSPLHF
>NA|TRBV6-1|15|TRBJ2-1|TRBD2
TGTGCCAGCACTATTAGCGGGGGGAACTACAATGAGCAGTTCTTC
CASTISGGNYNEQFF
>NA|TRBV30|13|TRBJ1-1|NA
TGTGCCTGGAGTTTAACCCCAAACACTGAAGCTTTCTTT
CAWSLTPNTEAFF
>NA|TRBV6-6|16|TRBJ1-4|TRBD1
TGTGCCAGCAGTTACTCGATGGCAGGGGGACATGAAAAACTGTTTTTT
CASSYSMAGGHEKLFF
>NA|TRBV7-9|16|TRBJ1-3|NA
TGTGCCAGCAGCTTAGTCGCAGGGCTCTCTGGAAACACCATATATTTT
CASSLVAGLSGNTIYF
>NA|TRBV15|14|TRBJ1-1|NA
TGTGCCACCAGCAGAGGACACCCGAACACTGAAGCTTTCTTT
CATSRGHPNTEAFF
>NA|TRBV5-5|14|TRBJ1-3|NA
TGTGCCAGCAGCTTGGTCTACTCTGGAAACACCATATATTTT
CASSLVYSGNTIYF
>once|TRBV6-6|16|TRBJ1-1|TRBD1
TGTGCCAGCCAATCCGGGGACAGGGGACCTGCCACTGAAGCTTTCTTT
CASQSGDRGPATEAFF
>NA|TRBV19|17|TRBJ2-6|NA
TGTGCCAGTAGTACCGCTGTGTGGGGACCTGGGGCCAACGTCCTGACTTTC
CASSTAVWGPGANVLTF
>NA|TRBV13|14|TRBJ2-1|NA
TGTGCCAGCACCGGGGGCGGGTCTCGGGGTGAGCAGTTCTTC
CASTGGGSRGEQFF
>NA|TRBV7-9|13|TRBJ1-2|NA
TGTGCCAGCGGCCACACCTCCGGCTATGGCTACACCTTC
CASGHTSGYGYTF
>NA|TRBV20-1|10|TRBJ1-2|NA
TGCAGTGCTAGTATCGATGGCTACACCTTC
CSASIDGYTF
>once|TRBV5-8|14|TRBJ2-3|NA
TGTGCCAGCAGCCAGGTGGCGGGCGTTGATACGCAGTATTTT
CASSQVAGVDTQYF
>NA|TRBV10-3|12|TRBJ2-7|NA
TGTGCCTCCGGGACGGACTCCTACGAGCAGTACTTC
CASGTDSYEQYF
>NA|TRBV25-1|14|TRBJ2-5|NA
TGTGCCAGCAGTGGTCGGGTCTACCAAGAGACCCAGTACTTC
CASSGRVYQETQYF
>NA|TRBV5-6|15|TRBJ2-3|NA
TGTGCCAGCAGCCACTCCGGGAGCTCCCCGGATACGCAGTATTTT
CASSHSGSSPDTQYF
>NA|TRBV11-2|13|TRBJ1-1|NA
TGTGCCAGCAGCTTAATGGGTTGGACTGAAGCTTTCTTT
CASSLMGWTEAFF
>NA|TRBV7-2|14|TRBJ2-5|NA
TGTGCCAGCAGCTTGGGTACTAGCTCAAAGACCCAGTACTTC
CASSLGTSSKTQYF
>NA|TRBV10-3|14|TRBJ1-2|NA
TGTGCCATCAGGACGGCGGGACGGAACTATGGCTACACCTTC
CAIRTAGRNYGYTF
>few|TRBV7-9|12|TRBJ1-4|NA
TGTGCCAGCAGCTTAAGGGTGGAAAAACTGTTTTTT
CASSLRVEKLFF
>NA|TRBV25-1|15|TRBJ1-5|TRBD1
TGTGCCAGCAGTGAGACAGGGGAGATAGGCCAGCCCCAGCATTTT
CASSETGEIGQPQHF
>NA|TRBV6-6|16|TRBJ1-5|TRBD1
TGTGCCAGCAGTACCCTATGGGACAGGGGGAATCAGCCCCAGCATTTT
CASSTLWDRGNQPQHF
>NA|TRBV7-2|19|TRBJ2-5|TRBD2
TGTGCCAGCAGCTTAGCGGGTCGGAGTGGCGGGGGGTACCAAGAGACCCAGTACTTC
CASSLAGRSGGGYQETQYF
>NA|TRBV7-2|12|TRBJ1-2|NA
TGTGCCAGCAGCCCTGTCATCTATGGCTACACCTTC
CASSPVIYGYTF
>NA|TRBV5-3|16|TRBJ2-5|NA
TGTGCCAGAAGCTTGCGAAGAAGAAGTGGCCAAGAGACCCAGTACTTC
CARSLRRRSGQETQYF
>NA|TRBV19|14|TRBJ1-4|NA
TGTGCCAGTAGTATAGGTCAGGGGAGTGGAAAACTGTTTTTT
CASSIGQGSGKLFF
>NA|TRBV28|17|TRBJ2-2|NA
TGTGCCAGCAGTTTACACTCGACAGGTTCGAACACCGGGGAGCTGTTTTTT
CASSLHSTGSNTGELFF
>NA|TRBV4-1|18|TRBJ1-5|NA
TGCGCCAGCAGCCAAGTTAATTTCGTGGGGGGTAGCAATCAGCCCCAGCATTTT
CASSQVNFVGGSNQPQHF
>once|TRBV9|15|TRBJ2-1|NA
TGTGCCAGCAGCGTAGAAAGCACGTCCTACAATGAGCAGTTCTTC
CASSVESTSYNEQFF
>NA|TRBV15|16|TRBJ2-3|TRBD1
TGTGCCACCAGCAAGGGACAGGGTAGGGAATCAGATACGCAGTATTTT
CATSKGQGRESDTQYF
>NA|TRBV7-9|15|TRBJ2-1|NA
TGTGCCAGCAGCTCCTCGGAGATTGCGCACAATGAGCAGTTCTTC
CASSSSEIAHNEQFF
>once|TRBV9|17|TRBJ2-7|NA
TGTGCCAGCAGCGTAGATTATATGGTGACGGGGGCCCACGAGCAGTACTTC
CASSVDYMVTGAHEQYF
>NA|TRBV18|15|TRBJ1-5|NA
TGTGCCAGCTCACCGACGGTTCATAGCAATCAGCCCCAGCATTTT
CASSPTVHSNQPQHF
>NA|TRBV27|14|TRBJ2-1|NA
TGTGCCAGCAGTTTGAACAGAATTAACAATGAGCAGTTCTTC
CASSLNRINNEQFF
>NA|TRBV4-1|15|TRBJ1-2|NA
TGCGCCAGCAGCCAAGAACGGGGGGGCGCCTATGGCTACACCTTC
CASSQERGGAYGYTF
>once|TRBV11-2|16|TRBJ1-1|NA
TGTGCCAGCAGCTTAGCCACCATCCCTCTGGGACCGACAGCTTTCTTT
CASSLATIPLGPTAFF
>NA|TRBV7-3|16|TRBJ2-3|TRBD1
TGTGCCAGCAGCTTAAACCTGGGACAGGGCACAGATACGCAGTATTTT
CASSLNLGQGTDTQYF
>NA|TRBV6-6|15|TRBJ1-5|TRBD1
TGTGCCAGCAGTTACAAAAAAACAGGGGTTCAGCCCCAGCATTTT
CASSYKKTGVQPQHF
>NA|TRBV28|14|TRBJ1-5|NA
TGTGCCAGCAGTCCTGTGGTGGGGAATCAGCCCCAGCATTTT
CASSPVVGNQPQHF
>NA|TRBV5-4|14|TRBJ1-1|NA
TGTGCCAGCAGCACTGGACAGTTGAACACTGAAGCTTTCTTT
CASSTGQLNTEAFF
>NA|TRBV19|15|TRBJ1-5|NA
TGTGCCAGTAGTATAGGATCTGGGGCTCGTCAGCCCCAGCATTTT
CASSIGSGARQPQHF
>NA|TRBV4-3|17|TRBJ1-2|TRBD1
TGCGCCAGCAGCCAAGCCCCTGGGGACAGGGTAAACTATGGCTACACCTTC
CASSQAPGDRVNYGYTF
>few|TRBV30|16|TRBJ1-5|NA
TGTGCCTGGAGTGAAGGTAGGGAATTCGGCAATCAGCCCCAGCATTTT
CAWSEGREFGNQPQHF
>NA|TRBV27|15|TRBJ2-1|TRBD2
TGTGCCAGCAGGCTTAGCGGGGGATCGGACAATGAGCAGTTCTTC
CASRLSGGSDNEQFF
>NA|TRBV7-2|16|TRBJ2-3|NA
TGTGCCAGCAGCTTACTAGGATCCCTCCGCACAGATACGCAGTATTTT
CASSLLGSLRTDTQYF
>NA|TRBV19|14|TRBJ2-7|NA
TGTGCCAGTAGTATAGCTTGGGACGGGGAGGAGCAGTACTTC
CASSIAWDGEEQYF
>NA|TRBV5-4|14|TRBJ1-1|NA
TGTGCCAGCAGCCCTGACCCCCGGACCACTGAAGCTTTCTTT
CASSPDPRTTEAFF
>NA|TRBV18|15|TRBJ2-2|TRBD1
TGTGCCAGCTCCGTATCAGGGGGTGCCACCGGGGAGCTGTTTTTT
CASSVSGGATGELFF
>once|TRBV30|12|TRBJ2-5|NA
TGTGCCTGGGACGCAGGCGCGGAGACCCAGTACTTC
CAWDAGAETQYF
>NA|TRBV4-1|16|TRBJ2-5|NA
TGCGCCAGCAGCCAAAGGCGAGACCAGGGGCGAGAGACCCAGTACTTC
CASSQRRDQGRETQYF
>NA|TRBV18|16|TRBJ1-1|TRBD1
TGTGCCAGCTCACCAGGAACAGGGGGCCGGAACACTGAAGCTTTCTTT
CASSPGTGGRNTEAFF
>NA|TRBV15|16|TRBJ1-1|NA
TGTGCCACCAGCAGAGAGGGGGGACTAATGGGCACTGAAGCTTTCTTT
CATSREGGLMGTEAFF
>NA|TRBV19|17|TRBJ1-5|TRBD1
TGTGCCAGTAGTATAGGAACAGGGGCGAAAAGCAATCAGCCCCAGCATTTT
CASSIGTGAKSNQPQHF
>NA|TRBV6-1|13|TRBJ1-1|TRBD1
TGTGCCAGCATCAGGGACAGGGAAGGTGAAGCTTTCTTT
CASIRDREGEAFF
>NA|TRBV11-2|13|TRBJ1-1|NA
TGTGCCAGCAGGGGTCCAGGGGTCACTGAAGCTTTCTTT
CASRGPGVTEAFF
>NA|TRBV7-9|18|TRBJ2-1|TRBD2
TGTGCCAGCAGCCCGGGACTAGCGGGCGGGGGGCAATACAATGAGCAGTTCTTC
CASSPGLAGGGQYNEQFF